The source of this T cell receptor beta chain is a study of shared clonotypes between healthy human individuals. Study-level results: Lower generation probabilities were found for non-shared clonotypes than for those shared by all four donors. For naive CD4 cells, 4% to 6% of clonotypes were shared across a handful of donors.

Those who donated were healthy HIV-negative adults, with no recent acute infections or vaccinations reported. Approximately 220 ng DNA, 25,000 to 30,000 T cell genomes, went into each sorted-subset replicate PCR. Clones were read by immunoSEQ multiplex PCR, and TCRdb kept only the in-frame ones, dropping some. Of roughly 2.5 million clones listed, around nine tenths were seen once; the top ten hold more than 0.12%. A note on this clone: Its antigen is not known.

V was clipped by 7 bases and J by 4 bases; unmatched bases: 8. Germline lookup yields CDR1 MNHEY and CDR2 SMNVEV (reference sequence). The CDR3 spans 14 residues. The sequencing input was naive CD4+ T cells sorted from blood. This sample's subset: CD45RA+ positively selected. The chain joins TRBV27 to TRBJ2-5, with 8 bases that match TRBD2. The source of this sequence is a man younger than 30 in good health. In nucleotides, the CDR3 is TGTGCCAGCAAGGGAACCGGGAGGGGAGAGACCCAGTACTTC. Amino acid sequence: CASKGTGRGETQYF.